This T cell receptor (beta chain) is drawn from a study of cytomegalovirus exposure and HLA in healthy donors. Study-wide results and limits: Available immune exposure information covered CMV serostatus only. Altogether, about 160 TCR beta chains were recorded as cytomegalovirus-associated.

The CDR3 runs to 13 residues. CDR1 MDHEN and CDR2 SYDVKM come from the germline V gene. It was with 60 Vbeta and 13 Jbeta primers that the PCR ran. This table comes from immunoSEQ multiplex PCR, and its TCRdb copy is limited to in-frame clones, with some not included. Of around 190,000 clones listed, over 65% are singletons. Note on this clone: Its antigen is currently unknown. One junction end disagrees with the germline gene, perhaps due to a read error.

The source material was PBMCs. The V call is TRBV28, the J call TRBJ1-5, with 7 bases aligning to TRBD1. This receptor was taken from a woman in her 30s in good health and CMV-seronegative. In nucleotides, the CDR3 is TGTGCCAGCAGTTTTCAGGAGAGGGACAGCGTGGATTTT. This translates into CASSFQERDSVDF.